Listed below are T cell receptor beta chains from one sample, sequenced in a study of T-cell reconstitution after alpha-beta-depleted transplantation in children. TCRdb analysed the PCR reads with MiXCR anew, one entry per CDR3 protein. The sample yields under 140,000 distinct CDR3 sequences, 10% seen once. Sample: PBMCs from the stem cell graft donor, taken from the stem cell graft. These receptors all come from a human donor who donated a stem cell graft to a child with acute lymphoblastic leukemia. CDR3s include the opening cysteine and the closing phenylalanine or tryptophan. A D gene is named only where the DNA matches it firmly. Clone size is stated in some rows and not others, as once, few, many or a class when expanded.

D gene | J gene | clone size | V gene | CDR3 protein | CDR3 DNA
NA | TRBJ2-5 | many | TRBV29-1 | CSVVGVTAQETQYF | TGCAGCGTTGTTGGGGTCACGGCCCAAGAGACCCAGTACTTC
NA | TRBJ1-5 | NA | TRBV20-1 | CSARDGREGRIGNQPQHF | TGCAGTGCTAGAGATGGGAGGGAAGGTAGAATCGGCAATCAGCCCCAGCATTTT
NA | TRBJ2-7 | many | TRBV19 | CATRDDLYEQYF | TGTGCCACTAGGGACGACCTCTACGAGCAGTACTTC
TRBD2 | TRBJ2-2 | many | TRBV20-1 | CSASVGRGGTTGELFF | TGCAGTGCCTCCGTCGGGCGGGGGGGCACCACCGGGGAGCTGTTTTTT
NA | TRBJ2-1 | many | TRBV5-5 | CASSELVTSYNEQFF | TGTGCCAGCAGTGAACTAGTAACCTCCTACAATGAGCAGTTCTTC
NA | TRBJ2-7 | many | TRBV6-5 | CASTSTAYEQYF | TGTGCCAGCACCTCTACAGCCTACGAGCAGTACTTC
NA | TRBJ2-1 | many | TRBV12-3/TRBV12-4 | CASSLDQAIGREQFF | TGTGCCAGCAGTTTGGATCAGGCCATCGGGCGCGAGCAGTTCTTC
NA | TRBJ1-5 | many | TRBV12-3/TRBV12-4 | CASSLVRARASNQPQHF | TGTGCCAGCAGTTTAGTAAGGGCCAGGGCCAGCAATCAGCCCCAGCATTTT
TRBD1 | TRBJ1-5 | many | TRBV19 | CASSTSGTGTNNQPQHF | TGTGCCAGTAGTACCTCCGGGACAGGGACCAACAATCAGCCCCAGCATTTT
TRBD2 | TRBJ2-3 | many | TRBV12-3/TRBV12-4 | CASRTGGGTDTQYF | TGTGCCAGCAGGACCGGGGGGGGCACAGATACGCAGTATTTT
TRBD1 | TRBJ1-5 | many | TRBV6-1 | CASSEQGAQPQHF | TGTGCCAGCAGTGAACAGGGGGCTCAGCCCCAGCATTTT
TRBD1 | TRBJ2-5 | many | TRBV5-1 | CASSLTGKETQYF | TGCGCCAGCAGTCTGACAGGGAAAGAGACCCAGTACTTC
NA | TRBJ2-5 | many | TRBV6-1 | CASSPPGGYYQETQYF | TGTGCCAGCAGTCCCCCTGGGGGATACTACCAAGAGACCCAGTACTTC
NA | TRBJ2-3 | many | TRBV6-5 | CASRRDRTSTDTQYF | TGTGCCAGCAGACGAGACAGGACTAGCACAGATACGCAGTATTTT
NA | TRBJ2-7 | many | TRBV2 | CASSPQVYEQYF | TGTGCCAGCAGCCCACAGGTCTACGAGCAGTACTTC
NA | TRBJ2-7 | many | TRBV28 | CASSPSGSYEQYF | TGTGCCAGCAGCCCGAGCGGGTCCTACGAGCAGTACTTC
NA | TRBJ2-7 | many | TRBV10-1 | CASSEAPDSSYEQYF | TGCGCCAGCAGTGAGGCCCCGGACAGTTCCTACGAGCAGTACTTC
NA | TRBJ2-7 | NA | TRBV29-1 | CSPAGRLGNAESYEQYF | TGCAGCCCCGCGGGCAGGCTAGGTAACGCCGAATCCTACGAGCAGTACTTC
NA | TRBJ1-4 | many | TRBV12-3/TRBV12-4 | CASSHGFTNEKLFF | TGTGCCAGCAGTCACGGGTTTACTAATGAAAAACTGTTTTTT
NA | TRBJ2-2 | many | TRBV30 | CAWSPGTNTGELFF | TGTGCCTGGAGTCCGGGGACGAACACCGGGGAGCTGTTTTTT
TRBD1 | TRBJ1-2 | many | TRBV5-1 | CASSSGQGSNYGYTF | TGCGCCAGCAGCTCTGGACAGGGATCTAACTATGGCTACACCTTC
TRBD2 | TRBJ2-5 | many | TRBV20-1 | CSARLTAGEETQYF | TGCAGTGCTAGATTGACAGCGGGAGAAGAGACCCAGTACTTC
NA | TRBJ2-3 | NA | TRBV30 | CAWTTDTQYF | TGTGCCTGGACCACAGATACGCAGTATTTT
TRBD2 | TRBJ2-2 | many | TRBV5-1 | CASSLRTSGRGTGELFF | TGCGCCAGCAGCTTGAGAACTAGCGGGAGAGGGACCGGGGAGCTGTTTTTT
NA | TRBJ1-6 | many | TRBV18 | CASSPSTTSSYNSPLHF | TGTGCCAGCTCACCATCCACAACCAGCTCCTATAATTCACCCCTCCACTTT
NA | TRBJ1-4 | many | TRBV10-3 | CAISERGSPNEKLFF | TGTGCCATCAGTGAGCGGGGCAGCCCTAATGAAAAACTGTTTTTT
NA | TRBJ1-4 | many | TRBV5-1 | CASSRSTGGNEKLFF | TGCGCCAGCAGCCGTTCGACAGGAGGAAATGAAAAACTGTTTTTT
NA | TRBJ2-3 | many | TRBV7-2 | CASSLGLEGTDTQYF | TGTGCCAGCAGCTTAGGTCTAGAGGGCACAGATACGCAGTATTTT
NA | TRBJ1-2 | many | TRBV12-3/TRBV12-4 | CASSFRDGNYGYTF | TGTGCCAGCAGTTTCCGGGACGGAAACTATGGCTACACCTTC
NA | TRBJ2-7 | many | TRBV5-6 | CASSPGRSSYEQYF | TGTGCCAGCAGCCCAGGGAGGAGCTCCTACGAGCAGTACTTC
NA | TRBJ1-5 | many | TRBV7-2 | CASSPPGSRGNQPQHF | TGTGCCAGCAGTCCACCGGGATCCCGGGGCAATCAGCCCCAGCATTTT
NA | TRBJ2-1 | many | TRBV10-3 | CAISSTETGNEQFF | TGTGCCATCAGTTCCACGGAAACTGGGAATGAGCAGTTCTTC
NA | TRBJ2-1 | few | TRBV24-1 | CATSDLSDDEQFF | TGTGCCACCAGTGATTTGTCGGATGATGAGCAGTTCTTC
TRBD2 | TRBJ2-2 | many | TRBV9 | CASSVVDSGANTGELFF | TGTGCCAGCAGCGTAGTGGATAGCGGGGCGAACACCGGGGAGCTGTTTTTT
NA | TRBJ2-7 | many | TRBV12-3/TRBV12-4 | CASSLIQSNEQYF | TGTGCCAGCAGTTTGATCCAGTCCAACGAGCAGTACTTC
NA | TRBJ2-3 | many | TRBV20-1 | CSARGATSTDTQYF | TGCAGTGCTAGAGGGGCAACTAGCACAGATACGCAGTATTTT
TRBD1 | TRBJ2-7 | many | TRBV5-5 | CASSWGQGAYEQYF | TGTGCCAGCAGCTGGGGACAGGGAGCCTACGAGCAGTACTTC
NA | TRBJ2-6 | many | TRBV28 | CASSFLGGGGRSGANVLTF | TGTGCCAGCAGTTTTCTTGGGGGAGGGGGCCGCTCTGGGGCCAACGTCCTGACTTTC
NA | TRBJ2-7 | many | TRBV5-1 | CASSPQPSGAKNYEQYF | TGCGCCAGCAGCCCCCAGCCCTCAGGGGCGAAGAACTACGAGCAGTACTTC
TRBD1 | TRBJ1-1 | many | TRBV18 | CASSRQGTEAFF | TGTGCCAGCTCACGACAGGGCACTGAAGCTTTCTTT
TRBD1 | TRBJ1-4 | many | TRBV7-2 | CASSLQGTGGEKLFF | TGTGCCAGCAGCTTACAGGGGACAGGAGGGGAAAAACTGTTTTTT
NA | TRBJ1-6 | many | TRBV5-6 | CASSLRVGSPYNSPLHF | TGTGCCAGCAGCTTGAGGGTCGGATCGCCCTATAATTCACCCCTCCACTTT
TRBD2 | TRBJ2-1 | many | TRBV29-1 | CSVASGTHEQFF | TGCAGCGTTGCCAGCGGGACCCATGAGCAGTTCTTC